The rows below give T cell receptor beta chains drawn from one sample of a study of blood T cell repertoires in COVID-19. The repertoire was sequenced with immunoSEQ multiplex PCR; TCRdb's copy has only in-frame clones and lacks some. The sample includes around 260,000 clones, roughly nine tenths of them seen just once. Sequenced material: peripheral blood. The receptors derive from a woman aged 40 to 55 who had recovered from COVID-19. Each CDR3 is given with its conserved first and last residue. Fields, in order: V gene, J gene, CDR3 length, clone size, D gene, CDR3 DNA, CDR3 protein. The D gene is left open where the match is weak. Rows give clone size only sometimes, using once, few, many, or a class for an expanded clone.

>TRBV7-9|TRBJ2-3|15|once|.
TGTGCCAGCAGCTACTTGGCTAGTGGCACAGATACGCAGTATTTT
CASSYLASGTDTQYF
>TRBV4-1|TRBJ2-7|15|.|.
TGCGCCAGCAGCCAAGTTGCTGGGACATTATACGAGCAGTACTTC
CASSQVAGTLYEQYF
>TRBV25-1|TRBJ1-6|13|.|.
TGTGCCAGCAGTGAAGTTGGGGCTTCACCCCTCCACTTT
CASSEVGASPLHF
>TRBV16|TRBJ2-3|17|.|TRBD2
TGTGCCAGCAGCCAAGGGGACTCGGGACTAGGGACAGATACGCAGTATTTT
CASSQGDSGLGTDTQYF
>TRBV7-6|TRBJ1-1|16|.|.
TGTGCCAGCAGCCCGGAGGTCCCCTACGGGAACACTGAAGCTTTCTTT
CASSPEVPYGNTEAFF
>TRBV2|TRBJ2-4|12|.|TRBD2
TGTGCCAGCATGGCGGGAGTGGGCATTCAGTACTTC
CASMAGVGIQYF
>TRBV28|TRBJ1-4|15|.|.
TGTGCCAGCAGCGGGGCGGACAGACGAAATGAAAAACTGTTTTTT
CASSGADRRNEKLFF
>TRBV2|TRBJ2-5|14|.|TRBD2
TGTGCCAGCACGACTAGCTCGAAAGGGGAGACCCAGTACTTC
CASTTSSKGETQYF
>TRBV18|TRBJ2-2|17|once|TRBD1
TGTGCCAGCTCACCCCTCCCGGCCAGGGGGTGGACCGGGGAGCTGTTTTTT
CASSPLPARGWTGELFF
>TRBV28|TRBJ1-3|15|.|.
TGTGCCAGCATTCACCGGGAGAGCTCTGGAAACACCATATATTTT
CASIHRESSGNTIYF
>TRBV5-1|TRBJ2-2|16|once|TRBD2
TGCGCCAGCAGCCCAGGACTAGCGTCGAACACCGGGGAGCTGTTTTTT
CASSPGLASNTGELFF
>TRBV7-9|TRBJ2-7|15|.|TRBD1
TGTGCCAGCAGCTTCGGACAGGGGTCACACTACGAGCAGTACTTC
CASSFGQGSHYEQYF
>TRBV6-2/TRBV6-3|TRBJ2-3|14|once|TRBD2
TGTGCCAGCAGTGATACTAGCGGCACAGATACGCAGTATTTT
CASSDTSGTDTQYF
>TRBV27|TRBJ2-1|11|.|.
TGTGCCAGCAGTCACGGTAATGAGCAGTTCTTC
CASSHGNEQFF
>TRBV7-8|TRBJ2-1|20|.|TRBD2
TGTGCCAGCAGCTTCGCTGGACTAGCCCTATCAACTTCCTCCTACAATGAGCAGTTCTTC
CASSFAGLALSTSSYNEQFF
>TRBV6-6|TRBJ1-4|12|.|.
TGTGCCAGCCAGTTCAATAATGAAAAACTGTTTTTT
CASQFNNEKLFF
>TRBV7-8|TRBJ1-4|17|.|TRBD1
TGTGCCAGCAGCCACCGTGAGGGACAGGGATCTAATGAAAAACTGTTTTTT
CASSHREGQGSNEKLFF
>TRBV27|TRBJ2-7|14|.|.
TGTGCCAGCAGAGTCTGGGCCAGCTCCTACGAGCAGTACTTC
CASRVWASSYEQYF
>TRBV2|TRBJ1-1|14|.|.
TGTGCCAGCAGTGCAACCCCTGCTGGGGGGTGGGCTTTCTTT
CASSATPAGGWAFF
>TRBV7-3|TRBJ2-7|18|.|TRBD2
TGTGCCAGCAGCTTAACCGGGACTAGCGGTTCGAGCTCCTACGAGCAGTACTTC
CASSLTGTSGSSSYEQYF
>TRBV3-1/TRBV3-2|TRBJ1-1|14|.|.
TGTGCCAGCAGCCAAGAATCTTTGAACACTGAAGCTTTCTTT
CASSQESLNTEAFF
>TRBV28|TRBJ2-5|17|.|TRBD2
TGTGCCAGCAGTCTGGGACTAGCGGGAGTAGTTGGAGAGACCCAGTACTTC
CASSLGLAGVVGETQYF